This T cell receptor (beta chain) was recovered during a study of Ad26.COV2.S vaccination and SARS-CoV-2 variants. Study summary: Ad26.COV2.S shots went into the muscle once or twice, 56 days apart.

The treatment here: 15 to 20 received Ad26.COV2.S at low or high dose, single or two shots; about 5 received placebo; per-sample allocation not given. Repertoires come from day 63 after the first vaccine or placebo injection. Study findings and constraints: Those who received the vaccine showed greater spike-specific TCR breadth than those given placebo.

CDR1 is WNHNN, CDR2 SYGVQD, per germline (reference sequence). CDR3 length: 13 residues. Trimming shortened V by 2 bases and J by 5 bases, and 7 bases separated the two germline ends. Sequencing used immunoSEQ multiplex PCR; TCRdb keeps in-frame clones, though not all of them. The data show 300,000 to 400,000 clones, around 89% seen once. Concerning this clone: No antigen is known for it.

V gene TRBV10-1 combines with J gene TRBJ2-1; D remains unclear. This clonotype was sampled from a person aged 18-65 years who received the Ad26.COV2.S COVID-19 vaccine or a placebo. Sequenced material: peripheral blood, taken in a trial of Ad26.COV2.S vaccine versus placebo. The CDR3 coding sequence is TGCGCCAGCAGTGAGACTGGCCACAATGAGCAGTTCTTC. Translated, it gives CASSETGHNEQFF.